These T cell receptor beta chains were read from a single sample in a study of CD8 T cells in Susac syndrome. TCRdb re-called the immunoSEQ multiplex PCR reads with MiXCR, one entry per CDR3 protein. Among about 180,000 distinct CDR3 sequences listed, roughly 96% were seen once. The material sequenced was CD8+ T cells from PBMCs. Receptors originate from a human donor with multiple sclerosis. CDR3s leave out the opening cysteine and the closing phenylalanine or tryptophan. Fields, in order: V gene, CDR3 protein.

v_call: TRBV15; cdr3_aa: ATSRAEGNQPQH
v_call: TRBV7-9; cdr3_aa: ASSFLLGHNEQF
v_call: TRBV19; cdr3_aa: ASRGPEAF
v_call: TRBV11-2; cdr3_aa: ASSLESVTSYGYT
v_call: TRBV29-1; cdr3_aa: SVSQGSSYEQY
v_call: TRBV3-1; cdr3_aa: ASSQMTGGTEAF
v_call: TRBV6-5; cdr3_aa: ASSYGLAGTSGANVLT
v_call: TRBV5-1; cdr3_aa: ASSPLLDVRF
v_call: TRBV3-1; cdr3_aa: ASSRVAQNSPLH
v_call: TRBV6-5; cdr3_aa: ASRGWDRQHYGYT
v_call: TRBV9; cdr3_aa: ASSGEGLRDTQY
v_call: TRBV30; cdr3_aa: AWRRQDYNEQF
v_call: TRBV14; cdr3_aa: ASSPFFSSYGYT
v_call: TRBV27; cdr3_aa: ASSFGPSGNSPLH
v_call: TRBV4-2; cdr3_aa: ASSQETTGQPQH
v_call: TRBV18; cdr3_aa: ASSPRQGSSAGELF
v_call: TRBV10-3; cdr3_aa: AISDLLAGQAKNIQY
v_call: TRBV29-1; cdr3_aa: SVDFLGREGDTQY
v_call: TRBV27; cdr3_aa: ASSSSLGQY
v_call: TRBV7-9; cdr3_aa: ASIIAGNTIY
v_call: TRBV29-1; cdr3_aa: SVEDRRDEQF
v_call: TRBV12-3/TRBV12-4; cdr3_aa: ASSPWAEVSYEQY
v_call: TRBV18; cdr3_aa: ASSPPGTRYEQY
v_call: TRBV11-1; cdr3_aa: ASTRRENTEAF
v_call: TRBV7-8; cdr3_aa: ASSTWTFTDTQY
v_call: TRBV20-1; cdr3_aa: SALTGDRYGYT
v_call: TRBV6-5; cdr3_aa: ASSQGWETQY
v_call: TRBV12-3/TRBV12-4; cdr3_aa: ASRIAGGTDTQY
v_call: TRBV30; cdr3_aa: AWSPSRGTEAF
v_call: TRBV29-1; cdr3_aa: SAGTGNLNTEAF
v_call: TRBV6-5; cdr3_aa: ASRWDRKEEKLF
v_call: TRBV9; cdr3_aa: ASSAKMSGVGELF
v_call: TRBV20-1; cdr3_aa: SHSPGQGNEQF
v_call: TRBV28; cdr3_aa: ASSPNSGRPEAF
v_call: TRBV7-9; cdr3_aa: ASSQGGPSYEQY
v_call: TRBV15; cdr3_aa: ATSRNRDSYNEQF
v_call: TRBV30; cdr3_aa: AWSVLGGNTEAF
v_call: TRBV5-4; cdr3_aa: ASSSAGAPPDTQY
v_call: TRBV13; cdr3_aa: ASRSGAGQETQY
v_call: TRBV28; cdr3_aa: ASSPDILNQPQH
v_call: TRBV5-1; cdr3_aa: ASSLGSSAYEQY
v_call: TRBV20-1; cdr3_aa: SAASDRDNYGYT
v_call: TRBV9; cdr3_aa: ASSAYQNTIY